A selection of T cell receptor beta chains follows, all from one sample in a study of CD8 T cells in Susac syndrome. TCRdb reprocessed the immunoSEQ multiplex PCR reads via MiXCR and lists one record per CDR3 protein. Here the sample spans 120,000 or so distinct CDR3 sequences, approximately 94% being singletons. Sequencing used CD4+ T cells from PBMCs. Receptors were obtained from a human donor with multiple sclerosis. Each CDR3 is given with its conserved first and last residue. D genes are given only for firm matches. Rows may omit the clone size; those that give it use once, few, many or a size class.

-	-	TRBV20-1	TRBJ2-5	TGCAGTGCTCGGCGACAGAGAGAGACCCAGTACTTC	CSARRQRETQYF
-	-	TRBV12-3/TRBV12-4	TRBJ1-2	TGTGCCAGCAGTTTCGGCCAGGGCAATTCCGGCTACACCTTC	CASSFGQGNSGYTF
-	-	TRBV30	TRBJ1-6	TGTGCCTGGAGTGTCAAGACAGCCTATAATTCACCCCTCCACTTT	CAWSVKTAYNSPLHF
TRBD2	-	TRBV7-8	TRBJ2-7	TGTGCCAGCAGCTTAGGGCGGGCTAGCGGGAAAGGGTACGAGCAGTACTTC	CASSLGRASGKGYEQYF
-	-	TRBV9	TRBJ1-2	TGTGCCAGCAGCCCCTCGGGGGGCCGCGGCGGCTACACCTTC	CASSPSGGRGGYTF
TRBD1	-	TRBV4-3	TRBJ1-2	TGCGCCAGCAGCCAACGGACAGGGCATGGCTACACCTTC	CASSQRTGHGYTF
-	-	TRBV12-3/TRBV12-4	TRBJ1-1	TGTGCCAGCAGTGTACAGATGAACACTGAAGCTTTCTTT	CASSVQMNTEAFF
TRBD2	-	TRBV30	TRBJ2-2	TGTGCCTGGAGGAAAGCGGGGCGAGACACCGGGGAGCTGTTTTTT	CAWRKAGRDTGELFF
-	once	TRBV12-3/TRBV12-4	TRBJ2-7	TGTGCCAGCAGTTCCACGGGCGAGCAGTACTTC	CASSSTGEQYF
-	-	TRBV6-2/TRBV6-3	TRBJ2-5	TGTGCCAGCAGTCCCCAGGGAATCCAAGAGACCCAGTACTTC	CASSPQGIQETQYF
TRBD2	-	TRBV7-2	TRBJ2-5	TGTGCCAGCAGCCGTTGGAACGGGGGGGCCGGAGAGACCCAGTACTTC	CASSRWNGGAGETQYF
-	-	TRBV9	TRBJ1-1	TGTGCCAGCAGCGGGAGATCTAAGAGAGGGAAGGAGACTGAAGCTTTCTTT	CASSGRSKRGKETEAFF
-	once	TRBV19	TRBJ1-2	TGTGCCAGTAGCACTTCCGGGACCCGAGAGGGCTACACCTTC	CASSTSGTREGYTF
-	-	TRBV19	TRBJ1-1	TGTGCCAGTACCCGGACACTGAACACTGAAGCTTTCTTT	CASTRTLNTEAFF
-	few	TRBV6-2/TRBV6-3	TRBJ2-1	TGTGCCAGCAGTTTGAGCAATGAGCAGTTCTTC	CASSLSNEQFF
TRBD2	-	TRBV2	TRBJ2-1	TGTGCCAGCACACGACTAGCGGGGCCGAGTGGGGAGCAGTTCTTC	CASTRLAGPSGEQFF
-	-	TRBV18	TRBJ1-1	TGTGCCAGCTCACCTCGCCAGGTGGAGAACACTGAAGCTTTCTTT	CASSPRQVENTEAFF
-	-	TRBV2	TRBJ1-2	TGTGCCGGAGGGCCGAACTACTATGGCTACACCTTC	CAGGPNYYGYTF
-	-	TRBV5-1	TRBJ1-1	TGCGCCAGCAGTACCACAGGCTTCGTGAGCACTGAAGCTTTCTTT	CASSTTGFVSTEAFF
-	-	TRBV7-2	TRBJ1-2	TGTGCCAGCAGCTTAGGGGGAGGGGGTATGGGCTATGGCTACACCTTC	CASSLGGGGMGYGYTF